This T cell receptor (beta chain) was profiled in a study of T cell repertoires in cytomegalovirus infection. This clonotype was seen a handful of times. Its antigen is not known. TCRdb fed the reads into MiXCR, producing one record per CDR3 protein. The sample carries approximately 300,000 distinct CDR3 sequences, around a quarter recorded once. The V end was cut by 1 base, the J end by 6 bases, with 13 bases between. The CDR3 has 15 amino acids. Per the germline V gene, CDR1 is SGHVS and CDR2 is FQNEAQ. The clonotype was recovered from a human donor in good health (CMV status not recorded). Some clones in this sample may be carry-over from other donors' samples. This chain links TRBV7-8 with TRBJ2-1; D is uncertain. Sequencing was performed on cultured PBMCs, taken from culture after CMV antigen stimulation. The CDR3: CASSLVPNTANEQFF. The CDR3 region has the DNA TGTGCCAGCAGCTTAGTTCCAAACACCGCCAATGAGCAGTTCTTC.